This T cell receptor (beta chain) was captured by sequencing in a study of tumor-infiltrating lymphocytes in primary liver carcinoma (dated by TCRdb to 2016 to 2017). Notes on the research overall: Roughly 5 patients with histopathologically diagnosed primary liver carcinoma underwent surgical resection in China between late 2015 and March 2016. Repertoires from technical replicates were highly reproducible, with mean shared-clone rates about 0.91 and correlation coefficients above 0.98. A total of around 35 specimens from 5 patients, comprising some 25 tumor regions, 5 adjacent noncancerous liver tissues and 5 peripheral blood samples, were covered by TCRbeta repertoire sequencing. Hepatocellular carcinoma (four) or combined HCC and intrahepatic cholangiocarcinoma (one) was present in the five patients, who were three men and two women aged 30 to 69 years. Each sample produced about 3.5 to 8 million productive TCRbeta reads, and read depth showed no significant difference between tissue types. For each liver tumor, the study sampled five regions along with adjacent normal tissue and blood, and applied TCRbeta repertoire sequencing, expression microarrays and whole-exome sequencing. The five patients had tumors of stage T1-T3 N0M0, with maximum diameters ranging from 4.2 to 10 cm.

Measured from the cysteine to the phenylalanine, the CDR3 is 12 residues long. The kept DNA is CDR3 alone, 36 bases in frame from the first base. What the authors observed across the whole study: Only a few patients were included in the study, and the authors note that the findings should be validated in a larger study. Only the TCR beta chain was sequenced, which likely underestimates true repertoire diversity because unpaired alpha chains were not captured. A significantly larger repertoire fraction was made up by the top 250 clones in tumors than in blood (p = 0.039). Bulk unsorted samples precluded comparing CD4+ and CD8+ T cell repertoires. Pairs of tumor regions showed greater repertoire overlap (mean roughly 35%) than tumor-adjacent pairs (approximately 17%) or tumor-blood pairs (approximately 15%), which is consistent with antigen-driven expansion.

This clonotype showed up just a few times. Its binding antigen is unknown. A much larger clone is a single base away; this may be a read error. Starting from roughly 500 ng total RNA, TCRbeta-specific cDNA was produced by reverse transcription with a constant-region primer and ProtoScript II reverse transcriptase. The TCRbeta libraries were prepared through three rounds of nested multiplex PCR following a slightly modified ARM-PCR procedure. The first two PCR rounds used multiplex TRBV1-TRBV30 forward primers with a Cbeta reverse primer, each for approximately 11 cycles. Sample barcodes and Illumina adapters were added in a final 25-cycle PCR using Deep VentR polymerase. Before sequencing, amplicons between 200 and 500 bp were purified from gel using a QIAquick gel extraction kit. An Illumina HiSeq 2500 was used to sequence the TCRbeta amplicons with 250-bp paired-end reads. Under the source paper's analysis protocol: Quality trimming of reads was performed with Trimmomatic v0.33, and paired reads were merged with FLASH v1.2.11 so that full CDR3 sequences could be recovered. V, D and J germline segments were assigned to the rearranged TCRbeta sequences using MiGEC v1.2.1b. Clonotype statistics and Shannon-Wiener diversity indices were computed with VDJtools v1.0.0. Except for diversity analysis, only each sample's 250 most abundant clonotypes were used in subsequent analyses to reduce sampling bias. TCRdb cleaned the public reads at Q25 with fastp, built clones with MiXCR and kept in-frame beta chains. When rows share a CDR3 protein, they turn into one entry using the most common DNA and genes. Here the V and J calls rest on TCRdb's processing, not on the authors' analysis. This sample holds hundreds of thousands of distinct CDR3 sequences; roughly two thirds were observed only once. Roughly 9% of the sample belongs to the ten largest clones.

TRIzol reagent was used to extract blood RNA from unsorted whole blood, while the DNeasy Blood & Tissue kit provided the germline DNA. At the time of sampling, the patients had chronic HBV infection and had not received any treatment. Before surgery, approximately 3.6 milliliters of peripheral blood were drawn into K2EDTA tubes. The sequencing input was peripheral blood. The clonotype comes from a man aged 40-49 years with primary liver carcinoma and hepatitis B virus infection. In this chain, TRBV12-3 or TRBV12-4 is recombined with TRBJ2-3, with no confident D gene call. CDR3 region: CVSKSSTDTQYF. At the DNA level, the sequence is TGTGTCAGCAAATCTAGCACAGATACGCAGTATTTT.